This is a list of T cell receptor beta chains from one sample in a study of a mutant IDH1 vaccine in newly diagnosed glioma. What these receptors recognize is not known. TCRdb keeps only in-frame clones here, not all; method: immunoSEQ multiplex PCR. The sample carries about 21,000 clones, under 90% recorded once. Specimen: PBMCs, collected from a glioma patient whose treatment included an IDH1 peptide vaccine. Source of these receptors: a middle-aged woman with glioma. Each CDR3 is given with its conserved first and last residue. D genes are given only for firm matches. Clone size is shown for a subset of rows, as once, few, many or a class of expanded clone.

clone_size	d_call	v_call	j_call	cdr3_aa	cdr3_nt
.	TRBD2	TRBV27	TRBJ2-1	CASSSHLGLPYNEQFF	TGTGCCAGCAGTTCCCACCTGGGACTACCCTACAATGAGCAGTTCTTC
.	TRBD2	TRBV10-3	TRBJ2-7	CATGTSGGTYEQYF	TGTGCCACCGGGACTAGCGGGGGGACCTACGAGCAGTACTTC
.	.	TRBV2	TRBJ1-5	CASSGGYAGAANQPQHF	TGTGCCAGCAGTGGCGGTTACGCAGGGGCGGCCAATCAGCCCCAGCATTTT
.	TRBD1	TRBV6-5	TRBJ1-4	CASSSRQGDEKLFF	TGTGCCAGCAGTTCCCGACAGGGCGATGAAAAACTGTTTTTT
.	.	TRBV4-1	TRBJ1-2	CASSQDNSLVYTF	TGCGCCAGCAGCCAAGATAATTCCCTGGTTTACACCTTC
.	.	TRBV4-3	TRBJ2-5	CASSQGIEGETQYF	TGCGCCAGCAGCCAGGGTATAGAAGGGGAGACCCAGTACTTC
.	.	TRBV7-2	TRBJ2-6	CASRAMLSGANVLTF	TGTGCCAGCAGGGCGATGCTCTCTGGGGCCAACGTCCTGACTTTC
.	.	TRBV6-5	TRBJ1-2	CASSYSTGYSYGYTF	TGTGCCAGCAGTTACTCCACAGGGTATAGCTATGGCTACACCTTC
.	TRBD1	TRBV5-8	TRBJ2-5	CASSFGTGEIETQYF	TGTGCCAGCAGCTTCGGGACAGGGGAAATAGAGACCCAGTACTTC
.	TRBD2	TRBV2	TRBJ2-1	CASRVTTGRLYNEQFF	TGTGCCAGCCGAGTCACCACCGGGAGGCTCTACAATGAGCAGTTCTTC
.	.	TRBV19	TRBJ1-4	CASQGDRLTEKLFF	TGTGCCAGTCAAGGGGACCGCCTGACTGAAAAACTGTTTTTT
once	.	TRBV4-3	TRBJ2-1	CASSQGYNEQFF	TGCGCCAGCAGCCAAGGGTACAATGAGCAGTTCTTC
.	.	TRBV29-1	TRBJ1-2	CSVSTFGTNYYGYTF	TGCAGCGTTTCGACCTTCGGGACAAACTACTATGGCTACACCTTC
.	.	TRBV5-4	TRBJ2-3	CASSLDRLSRLTQYF	TGTGCCAGCAGCTTGGATCGGCTATCTCGTTTGACGCAGTATTTT
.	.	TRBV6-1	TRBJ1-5	CASSAQGQGINQPQHF	TGTGCCAGCAGTGCCCAAGGGCAGGGGATCAATCAGCCCCAGCATTTT
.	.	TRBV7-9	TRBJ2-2	CASSLLFTGELFF	TGTGCCAGCAGCTTATTGTTCACCGGGGAGCTGTTTTTT
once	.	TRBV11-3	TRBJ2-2	CASSSVQGSLAGELFF	TGTGCCAGCAGCTCCGTCCAGGGATCCCTAGCCGGGGAGCTGTTTTTT
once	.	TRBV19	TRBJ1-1	CASSVDRRNTEAFF	TGTGCCAGTAGTGTAGACAGGAGAAACACTGAAGCTTTCTTT
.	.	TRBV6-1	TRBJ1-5	CASSPQDGQPQHF	TGTGCCAGCAGTCCACAGGACGGGCAGCCCCAGCATTTT
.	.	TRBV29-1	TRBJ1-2	CSVGEVGYGYTF	TGCAGCGTTGGGGAGGTCGGCTATGGCTACACCTTC
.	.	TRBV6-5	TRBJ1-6	CASSMRQEDPLHF	TGTGCCAGCAGTATGAGACAGGAAGATCCCCTCCACTTT
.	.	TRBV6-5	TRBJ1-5	CASSYSSLEPQHF	TGTGCCAGCAGTTACTCTTCCCTTGAGCCCCAGCATTTT
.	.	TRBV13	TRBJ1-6	CASRLKGGYNSPLHF	TGTGCCAGCAGACTAAAAGGCGGGTATAATTCACCCCTCCACTTT
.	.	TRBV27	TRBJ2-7	CASSFQGGYEQYF	TGTGCCAGCAGTTTCCAGGGGGGTTACGAGCAGTACTTC
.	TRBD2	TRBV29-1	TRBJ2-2	CSVRGLASTGELFF	TGCAGCGTCCGGGGACTAGCTTCCACCGGGGAGCTGTTTTTT
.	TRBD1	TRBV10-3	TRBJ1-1	CAISPDRGRGAGEAFF	TGTGCCATCAGCCCGGACAGGGGGCGCGGGGCGGGTGAAGCTTTCTTT
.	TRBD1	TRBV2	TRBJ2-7	CASTTGTGTYEQYF	TGTGCCAGCACTACCGGGACAGGGACCTACGAGCAGTACTTC
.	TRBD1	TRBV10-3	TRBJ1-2	CAISEPGQGEGYTF	TGTGCCATCAGTGAGCCTGGACAGGGGGAAGGCTACACCTTC
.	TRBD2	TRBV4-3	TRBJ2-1	CASSQAPGLAGQEQFF	TGCGCCAGCAGCCAAGCCCCGGGACTAGCGGGGCAGGAGCAGTTCTTC
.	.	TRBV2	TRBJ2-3	CASSERGSTDTQYF	TGTGCCAGCAGTGAAAGGGGAAGCACAGATACGCAGTATTTT
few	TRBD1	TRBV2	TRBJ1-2	CASSEPRDSRGYTF	TGTGCCAGCAGTGAACCAAGGGACAGTCGCGGCTACACCTTC
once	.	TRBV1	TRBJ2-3	CTSSQPDRDYNTDTQYF	TGCACCAGCAGCCAACCCGACCGGGACTACAACACAGATACGCAGTATTTT
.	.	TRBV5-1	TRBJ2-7	CASSWAEPSGEQYF	TGCGCCAGCAGCTGGGCGGAACCATCTGGCGAGCAGTACTTC
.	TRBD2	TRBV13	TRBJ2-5	CASSLRTSDLKTQYF	TGTGCCAGCAGCTTAAGGACTAGCGATTTGAAGACCCAGTACTTC
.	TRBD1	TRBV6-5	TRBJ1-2	CASSYSRQGAYGYTF	TGTGCCAGCAGTTACAGCCGACAGGGGGCCTATGGCTACACCTTC
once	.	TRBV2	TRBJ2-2	CASSRQDNTGELFF	TGTGCCAGCAGTCGACAGGATAACACCGGGGAGCTGTTTTTT
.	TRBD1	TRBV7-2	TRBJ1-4	CASSLDDRDEKLFF	TGTGCCAGCAGCTTAGACGACAGGGATGAAAAACTGTTTTTT
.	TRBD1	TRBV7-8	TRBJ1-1	CASSLDSGGGTEAFF	TGTGCCAGCAGCTTAGATTCAGGGGGCGGAACTGAAGCTTTCTTT
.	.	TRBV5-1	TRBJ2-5	CASSPGHALETQYF	TGCGCCAGCAGCCCGGGACATGCCCTTGAGACCCAGTACTTC
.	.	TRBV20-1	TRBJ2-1	CSAGTWDAWFF	TGCAGTGCTGGGACCTGGGATGCTTGGTTCTTC
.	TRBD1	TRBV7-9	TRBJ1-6	CASTSSGQEYNSPLHF	TGTGCCAGCACCAGCTCGGGACAGGAGTATAATTCACCCCTCCACTTT
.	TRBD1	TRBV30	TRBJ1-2	CAWSMGQSGFRGYTF	TGTGCCTGGAGCATGGGACAGTCGGGTTTCCGGGGCTACACCTTC
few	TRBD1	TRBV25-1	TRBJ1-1	CASRGTGGYDTEAFF	TGTGCCAGCAGAGGGACAGGGGGCTACGACACTGAAGCTTTCTTT
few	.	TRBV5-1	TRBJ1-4	CASSPGGATNEKLFF	TGCGCCAGCAGCCCTGGCGGGGCAACTAATGAAAAACTGTTTTTT
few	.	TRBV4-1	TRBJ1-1	CASSQEAVTGRPTFF	TGCGCCAGCAGCCAAGAAGCGGTCACAGGGCGGCCAACTTTCTTT
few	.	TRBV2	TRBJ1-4	CASSRQVGNEKLFF	TGTGCCAGCAGTCGACAGGTCGGGAATGAAAAACTGTTTTTT
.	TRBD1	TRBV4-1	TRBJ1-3	CASSHLGQGYGNTIYF	TGCGCCAGCAGCCACCTGGGACAGGGGTACGGAAACACCATATATTTT
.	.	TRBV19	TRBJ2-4	CASSKLAVTGNIQYF	TGTGCCAGTAGTAAATTAGCGGTAACAGGAAACATTCAGTACTTC
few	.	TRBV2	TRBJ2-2	CASSLLNTGELFF	TGTGCCAGCAGTCTCCTAAACACCGGGGAGCTGTTTTTT
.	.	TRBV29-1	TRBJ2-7	CSVLVYVRSPLWHYEQYF	TGCAGCGTGCTCGTATACGTCAGGTCCCCCCTCTGGCACTACGAGCAGTACTTC
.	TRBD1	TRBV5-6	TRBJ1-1	CASSLGQGGTEAFF	TGTGCCAGCAGCCTCGGACAGGGAGGGACTGAAGCTTTCTTT
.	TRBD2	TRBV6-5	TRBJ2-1	CASRGAGGPSNEQFF	TGTGCCAGCCGGGGGGCGGGAGGGCCTAGCAATGAGCAGTTCTTC